The rows below give T cell receptor beta chains drawn from one sample of a study of T-cell memory formation after mild COVID-19. A single record per CDR3 protein comes from TCRdb applying MiXCR to the 5' RACE reads. The data show 150,000 to 200,000 distinct CDR3 sequences, 11% seen once. Sample: PBMCs or a T cell subset sorted from them (not recorded which). These TCRs come from a man aged 18 to 29 who had mild COVID-19 (a few samples of this study predate the infection). Cell type and time point are not known. The CDR3 runs from the conserved cysteine through the conserved F or W. D genes are given only for firm matches. Clone size, where shown, is once, few, many, or a class for clones that have expanded.

cdr3_aa cdr3_nt v_call d_call j_call clone_size
CASRSVPGQGNQYF TGCGCCAGCAGATCCGTTCCGGGACAAGGAAATCAGTACTTC TRBV5-1 - TRBJ2-4 few
CASSLSGGLNYGYTF TGTGCCAGCAGCCTATCAGGGGGCCTTAACTATGGCTACACCTTC TRBV7-9 TRBD1 TRBJ1-2 -
CAIRDKQETQYF TGTGCCATCAGGGACAAACAAGAGACCCAGTACTTC TRBV10-3 - TRBJ2-5 many
CASSPDPGSTQYF TGTGCCAGCAGCCCCGACCCAGGGTCTACGCAGTATTTT TRBV7-2 - TRBJ2-3 -
CASTQRGAYNEQFF TGTGCCAGCACCCAGCGGGGTGCCTACAATGAGCAGTTCTTC TRBV6-2/TRBV6-3 TRBD2 TRBJ2-1 -
CSAPGLAVYNPIQYF TGCAGTGCCCCGGGACTAGCGGTCTACAACCCTATTCAGTACTTC TRBV20-1 TRBD2 TRBJ2-4 -
CASSPGGLGYEQYF TGTGCCAGCTCACCGGGGGGCCTCGGCTACGAGCAGTACTTC TRBV18 - TRBJ2-7 -
CATSDPDQPQHF TGTGCCACCAGTGATCCCGATCAGCCCCAGCATTTT TRBV24-1 - TRBJ1-5 few
CASSPGGGETQYF TGTGCCAGCAGCCCAGGGGGGGGAGAGACCCAGTACTTC TRBV11-2 - TRBJ2-5 many
CASSLAWGNGGETQYF TGTGCCAGCAGCTTAGCGTGGGGAAATGGGGGCGAGACCCAGTACTTC TRBV7-7 - TRBJ2-5 few
CASSPNRVYEQYF TGTGCCAGCAGTCCTAACAGGGTGTACGAGCAGTACTTC TRBV6-5 - TRBJ2-7 few
CASSNLQGSGNQPQHF TGTGCCAGCAGTAACCTACAGGGGTCAGGAAATCAGCCCCAGCATTTT TRBV6-5 TRBD1 TRBJ1-5 -
CASSSQRDQPQHF TGTGCCAGCAGTTCCCAACGTGATCAGCCCCAGCATTTT TRBV12-3/TRBV12-4 - TRBJ1-5 many
CASSSSVAGGTQYF TGTGCCAGCAGCTCCTCCGTAGCGGGGGGGACGCAGTATTTT TRBV7-2 TRBD2 TRBJ2-3 -
CASSPGQKANEKLFF TGTGCCAGCAGCCCCGGACAGAAGGCGAATGAAAAACTGTTTTTT TRBV3-1 - TRBJ1-4 -
CASRGQWVDTQYF TGTGCCAGCAGGGGCCAATGGGTAGATACGCAGTATTTT TRBV12-3/TRBV12-4 - TRBJ2-3 few
CASSSDRGQVAEQYF TGTGCCAGCAGTTCGGACCGGGGTCAGGTGGCCGAGCAGTACTTC TRBV7-9 - TRBJ2-7 -
CASRTDNFDGNGYTF TGTGCCAGCAGAACGGATAACTTTGACGGAAATGGCTACACCTTC TRBV6-5 - TRBJ1-2 -
CASSLGGPGANYGYTF TGTGCCAGCAGCTTAGGAGGGCCCGGAGCTAACTATGGCTACACCTTC TRBV7-9 - TRBJ1-2 few
CASSFLGATDTQYF TGTGCCAGCAGTTTTTTGGGGGCAACAGATACGCAGTATTTT TRBV28 - TRBJ2-3 few
CASSLAERGRTDTQYF TGCGCCAGCAGCTTGGCCGAGAGGGGGCGAACAGATACGCAGTATTTT TRBV5-1 TRBD1 TRBJ2-3 few
CAWSVQDRRGYGYTF TGTGCCTGGAGTGTACAGGACCGGAGAGGGTATGGCTACACCTTC TRBV30 - TRBJ1-2 -
CASSQGGGWAEAFF TGCGCCAGCAGCCAAGGGGGTGGATGGGCTGAAGCTTTCTTT TRBV4-1 - TRBJ1-1 once
CASSLAGSNYGYTF TGCGCCAGCAGCCTTGCGGGCTCTAACTATGGCTACACCTTC TRBV5-1 - TRBJ1-2 -
CASSHIDRGLQETQYF TGCGCCAGCAGCCACATCGACAGGGGCCTCCAAGAGACCCAGTACTTC TRBV4-3 TRBD1 TRBJ2-5 few
CAISAGGNQPQHF TGTGCCATCAGTGCAGGGGGCAATCAGCCCCAGCATTTT TRBV10-3 - TRBJ1-5 few
CASSGTGGDGYTF TGCGCCAGCAGCGGGACAGGGGGCGATGGCTACACCTTC TRBV5-1 TRBD1 TRBJ1-2 few
CASSERGINGYTF TGTGCCAGCAGCGAGAGGGGGATTAATGGCTACACCTTC TRBV7-2 - TRBJ1-2 many
CASSSAERKLFF TGTGCCAGCAGTTCCGCCGAGCGAAAACTGTTTTTT TRBV28 - TRBJ1-4 many